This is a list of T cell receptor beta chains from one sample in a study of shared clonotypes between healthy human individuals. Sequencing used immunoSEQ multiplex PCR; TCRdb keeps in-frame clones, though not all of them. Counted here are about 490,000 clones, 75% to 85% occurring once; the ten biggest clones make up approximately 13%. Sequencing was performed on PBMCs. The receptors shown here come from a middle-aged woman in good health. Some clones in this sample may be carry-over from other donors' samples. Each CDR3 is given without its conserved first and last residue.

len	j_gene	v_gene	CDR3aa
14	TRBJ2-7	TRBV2	ASRVTPGQAVGEQY
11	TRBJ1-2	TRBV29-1	SVPSDRGTGYT
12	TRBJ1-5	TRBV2	ASTTGVSNQPQH
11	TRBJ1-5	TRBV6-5	ASSLEGSQPQH
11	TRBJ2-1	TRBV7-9	ASSPGTNRVRV
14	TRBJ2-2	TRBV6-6	ASSYEGLVGTGELF
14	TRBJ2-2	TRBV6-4	ASSISPGQGAGELF
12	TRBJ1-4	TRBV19	ASSIGVSEEKLF
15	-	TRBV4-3	ASSPGGVAGHYYEQY
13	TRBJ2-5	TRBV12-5	ASGHGRGLQETQY
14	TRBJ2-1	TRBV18	ASSPGLEASYNEQF
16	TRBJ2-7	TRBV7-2	ASSLEFTYRPSPYEQY
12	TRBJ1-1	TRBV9	ASSVGVGNTEAF
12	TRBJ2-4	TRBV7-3	ASSLTSTGNIQY
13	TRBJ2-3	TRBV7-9	ASSLGSGPTDTQY
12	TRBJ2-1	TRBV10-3	AISVGRGGNEQF
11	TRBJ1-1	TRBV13	ASSFPLVTEAF
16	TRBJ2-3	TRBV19	ASSTLTGGPGSTDTQY
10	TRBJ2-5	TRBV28	ASSFLRETQY
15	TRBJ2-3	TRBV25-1	ASSEMGTGTRTDTQY
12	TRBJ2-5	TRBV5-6	ASSLYRSGETQY
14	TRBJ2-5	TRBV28	ASNILGQGSGETQY